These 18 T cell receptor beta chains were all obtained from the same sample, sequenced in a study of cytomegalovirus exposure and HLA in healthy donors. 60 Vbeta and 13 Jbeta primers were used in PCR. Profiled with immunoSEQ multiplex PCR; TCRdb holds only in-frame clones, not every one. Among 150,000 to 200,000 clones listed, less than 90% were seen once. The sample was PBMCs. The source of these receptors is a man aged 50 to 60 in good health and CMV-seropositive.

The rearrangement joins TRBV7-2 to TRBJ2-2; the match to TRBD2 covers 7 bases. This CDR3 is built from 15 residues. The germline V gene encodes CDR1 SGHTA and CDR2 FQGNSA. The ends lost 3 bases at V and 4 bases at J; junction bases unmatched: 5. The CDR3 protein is CASSFTGGTTGELFF. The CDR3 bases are TGTGCCAGCAGCTTTACCGGGGGGACCACCGGGGAGCTGTTTTTT.

The CDR3 sequence: CASSLNRGIETQYF. CDR3 DNA: TGCGCCAGCAGCTTGAACAGGGGGATAGAGACCCAGTACTTC. The chain links TRBV5-1 to TRBJ2-5; 8 nucleotides match TRBD1. The CDR3 has 14 amino acids. V was clipped by 1 base and J by 4 bases; unmatched bases: 3. Per germline, CDR1 SGHRS and CDR2 YFSETQ.

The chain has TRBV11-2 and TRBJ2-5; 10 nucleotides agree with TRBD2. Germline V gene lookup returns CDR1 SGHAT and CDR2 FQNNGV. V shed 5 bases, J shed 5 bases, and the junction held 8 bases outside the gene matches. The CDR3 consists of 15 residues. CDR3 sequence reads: CASSLSGRAVETQYF. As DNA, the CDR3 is TGTGCCAGCAGCCTCAGCGGGAGGGCCGTTGAGACCCAGTACTTC.

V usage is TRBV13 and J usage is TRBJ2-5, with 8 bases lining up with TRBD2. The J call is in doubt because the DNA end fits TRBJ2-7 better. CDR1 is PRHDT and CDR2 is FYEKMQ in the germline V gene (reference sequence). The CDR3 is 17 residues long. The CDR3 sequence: CASSLMAPGTSYYEQYF. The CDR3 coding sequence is TGTGCCAGCAGCTTAATGGCCCCTGGGACTAGTTACTACGAGCAGTACTTC.

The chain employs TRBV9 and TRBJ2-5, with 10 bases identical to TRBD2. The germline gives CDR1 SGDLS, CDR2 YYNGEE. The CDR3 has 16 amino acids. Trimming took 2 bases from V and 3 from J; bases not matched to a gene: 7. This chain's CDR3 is CASSVYSGGAKETQYF. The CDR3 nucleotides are TGTGCCAGCAGCGTTTACAGCGGGGGGGCCAAAGAGACCCAGTACTTC.

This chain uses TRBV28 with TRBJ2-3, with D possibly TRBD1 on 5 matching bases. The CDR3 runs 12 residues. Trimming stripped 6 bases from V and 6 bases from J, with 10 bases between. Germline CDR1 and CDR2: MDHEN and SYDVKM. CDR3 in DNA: TGTGCCAGCAGCATACCAGGGGATACGCAGTATTTT. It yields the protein CASSIPGDTQYF.

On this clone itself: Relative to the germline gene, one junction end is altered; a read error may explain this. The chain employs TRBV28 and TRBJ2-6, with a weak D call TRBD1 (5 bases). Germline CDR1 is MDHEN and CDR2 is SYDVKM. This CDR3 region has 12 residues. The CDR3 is CASSAGANVLTF. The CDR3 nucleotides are TGTGCCAGCAGTGCTGGGGCCAACGTCCTGACCTTC. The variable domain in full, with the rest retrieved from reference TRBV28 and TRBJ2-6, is DVKVTQSSRYLVKRTGEKVFLECVQDMDHENMFWYRQDPGLGLRLIYFSYDVKMKEKGDIPEGYSVSREKKERFSLILESASTNQTSMYLCASSAGANVLTFGAGSRLTVL.

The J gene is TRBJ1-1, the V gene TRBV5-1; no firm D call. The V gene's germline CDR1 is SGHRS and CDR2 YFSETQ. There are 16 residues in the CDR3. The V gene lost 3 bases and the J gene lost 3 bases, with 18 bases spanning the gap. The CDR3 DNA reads TGCGCCAGCAGCTCTAGGACCGCGGGTGTTTACACTGAAGCTTTCTTT. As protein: CASSSRTAGVYTEAFF.

CDR3 sequence reads: CAWSVDRSYEQYF. The CDR3 DNA follows: TGTGCCTGGAGTGTAGACAGATCCTACGAGCAGTACTTC. This sequence joins TRBV30 and TRBJ2-7, with D maybe TRBD1 (5 bases). V shed 0 bases and J shed 1 base, with 7 bases lying between them. The CDR3 is 13 amino acids. Germline V gene data show CDR1 as GTSNPN and CDR2 as SVGIG (reference sequence).

Here the CDR3 reads CASSLVDLDGYTF. The CDR3 DNA follows: TGTGCCAGCAGCTTAGTGGACTTGGATGGCTACACCTTC. The J gene is TRBJ1-2, the V gene TRBV7-9; D call uncertain. Germline CDR1 and CDR2: SEHNR and FQNEAQ (reference sequence). This CDR3 is 13 amino acids long. Trimming stripped 1 base from V and 6 bases from J, with 9 bases between.

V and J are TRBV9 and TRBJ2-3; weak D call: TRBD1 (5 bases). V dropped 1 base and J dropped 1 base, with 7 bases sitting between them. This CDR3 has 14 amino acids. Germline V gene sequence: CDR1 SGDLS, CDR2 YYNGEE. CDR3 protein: CASSVLGGTDTQYF. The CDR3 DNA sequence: TGTGCCAGCAGCGTATTAGGGGGCACAGATACGCAGTATTTT.

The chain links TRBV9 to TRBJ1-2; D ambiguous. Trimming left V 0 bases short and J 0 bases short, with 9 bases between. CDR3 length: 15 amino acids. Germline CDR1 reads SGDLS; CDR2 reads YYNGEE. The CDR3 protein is CASSVDGSANYGYTF. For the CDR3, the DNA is TGTGCCAGCAGCGTAGACGGGTCAGCTAACTATGGCTACACCTTC.

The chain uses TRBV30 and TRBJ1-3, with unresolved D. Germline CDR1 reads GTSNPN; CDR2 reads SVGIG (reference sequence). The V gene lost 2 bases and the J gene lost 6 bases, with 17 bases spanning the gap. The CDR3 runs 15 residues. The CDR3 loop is CAWSLDRLAVNTIYF. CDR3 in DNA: TGTGCCTGGAGTCTGGACCGCCTAGCTGTAAACACCATATATTTT. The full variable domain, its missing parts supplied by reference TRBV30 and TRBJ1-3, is SQTIHQWPATLVQPVGSPLSLECTVEGTSNPNLYWYRQAAGRGLQLLFYSVGIGQISSEVPQNLSASRPQDRQFILSSKKLLLSDSGFYLCAWSLDRLAVNTIYFGEGSWLTVV.

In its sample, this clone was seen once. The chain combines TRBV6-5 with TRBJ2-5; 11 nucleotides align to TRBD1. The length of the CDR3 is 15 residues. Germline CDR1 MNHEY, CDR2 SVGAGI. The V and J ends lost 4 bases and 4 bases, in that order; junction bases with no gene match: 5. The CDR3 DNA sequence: TGTGCCAGCAGTTCTTGGGACAGGGGGGGAGAGACCCAGTACTTC. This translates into CASSSWDRGGETQYF.

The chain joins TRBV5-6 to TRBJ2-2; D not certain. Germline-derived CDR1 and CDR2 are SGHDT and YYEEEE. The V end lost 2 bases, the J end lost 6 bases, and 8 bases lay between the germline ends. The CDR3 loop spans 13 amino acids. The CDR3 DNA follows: TGTGCCAGCAGCTTATCCGGGTCCGGGGAGCTGTTTTTT. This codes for CASSLSGSGELFF. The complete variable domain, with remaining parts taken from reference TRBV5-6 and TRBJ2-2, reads DAGVTQSPTHLIKTRGQQVTLRCSPKSGHDTVSWYQQALGQGPQFIFQYYEEEERQRGNFPDRFSGHQFPNYSSELNVNALLLGDSALYLCASSLSGSGELFFGEGSRLTVL.

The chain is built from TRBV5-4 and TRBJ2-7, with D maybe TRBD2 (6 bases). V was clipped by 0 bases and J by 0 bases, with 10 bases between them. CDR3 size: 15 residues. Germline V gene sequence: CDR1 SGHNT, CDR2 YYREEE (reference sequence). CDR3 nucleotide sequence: TGTGCCAGCAGCTTGGACACGACTAGCTCCTACGAGCAGTACTTC. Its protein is CASSLDTTSSYEQYF.

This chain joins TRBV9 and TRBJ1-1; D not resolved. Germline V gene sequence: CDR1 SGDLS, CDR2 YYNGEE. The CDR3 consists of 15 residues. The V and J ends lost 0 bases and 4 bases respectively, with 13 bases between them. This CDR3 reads CASSVGNLVGTEAFF. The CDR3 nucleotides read TGTGCCAGCAGCGTAGGTAACCTGGTCGGCACTGAAGCTTTCTTT.

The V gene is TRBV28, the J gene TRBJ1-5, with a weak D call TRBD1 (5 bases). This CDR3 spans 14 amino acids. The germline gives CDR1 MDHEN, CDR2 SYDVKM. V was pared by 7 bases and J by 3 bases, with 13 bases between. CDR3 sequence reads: CASILGGPNQPQHF. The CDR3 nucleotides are TGTGCCAGCATCCTGGGGGGACCCAATCAGCCCCAGCATTTT.